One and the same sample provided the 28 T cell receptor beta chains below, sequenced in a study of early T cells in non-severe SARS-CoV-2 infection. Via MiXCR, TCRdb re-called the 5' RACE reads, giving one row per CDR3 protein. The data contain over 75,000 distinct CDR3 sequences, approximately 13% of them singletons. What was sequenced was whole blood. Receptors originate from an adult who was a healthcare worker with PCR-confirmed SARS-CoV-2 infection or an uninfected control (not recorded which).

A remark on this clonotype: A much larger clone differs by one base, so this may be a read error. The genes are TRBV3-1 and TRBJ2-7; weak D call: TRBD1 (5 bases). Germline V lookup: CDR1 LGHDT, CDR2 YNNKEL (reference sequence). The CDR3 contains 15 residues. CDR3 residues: CANSQGQPGTYEQYF. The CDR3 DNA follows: TGTGCCAACAGCCAAGGTCAGCCAGGGACCTACGAGCAGTACTTC.

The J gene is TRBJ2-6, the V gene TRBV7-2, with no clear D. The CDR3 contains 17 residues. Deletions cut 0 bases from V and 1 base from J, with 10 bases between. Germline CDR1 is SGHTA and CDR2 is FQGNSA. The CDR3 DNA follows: TGTGCCAGCAGCTTAGCGACGAGTCAGTCTGGGGCCAACGTCCTGACTTTC. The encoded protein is CASSLATSQSGANVLTF.

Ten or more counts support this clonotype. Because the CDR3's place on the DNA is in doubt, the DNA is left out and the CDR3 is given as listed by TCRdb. CDR3: CASSQVAQGAQGVYF. The chain is built from TRBV4-1 and TRBJ2-7; TRBD1 reflects the table's D call only, with no check against the DNA. Germline V gene sequence: CDR1 MGHRA, CDR2 YSYEKL. With termini counted, the CDR3 has 15 amino acids.

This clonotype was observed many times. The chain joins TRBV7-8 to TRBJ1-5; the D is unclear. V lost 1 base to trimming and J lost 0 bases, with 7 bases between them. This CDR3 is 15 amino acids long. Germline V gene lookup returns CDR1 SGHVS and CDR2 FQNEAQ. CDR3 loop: CASSLVWASNQPQHF. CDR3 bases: TGTGCCAGCAGCTTAGTTTGGGCTAGCAATCAGCCCCAGCATTTT.

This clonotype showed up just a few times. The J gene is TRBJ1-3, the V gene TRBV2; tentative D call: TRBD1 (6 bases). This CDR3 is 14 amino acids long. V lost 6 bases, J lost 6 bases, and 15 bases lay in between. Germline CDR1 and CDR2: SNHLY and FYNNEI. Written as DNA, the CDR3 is TGTGCCAGCAGGGGTCGGACAGCTGAAAACACCATATATTTT. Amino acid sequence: CASRGRTAENTIYF.

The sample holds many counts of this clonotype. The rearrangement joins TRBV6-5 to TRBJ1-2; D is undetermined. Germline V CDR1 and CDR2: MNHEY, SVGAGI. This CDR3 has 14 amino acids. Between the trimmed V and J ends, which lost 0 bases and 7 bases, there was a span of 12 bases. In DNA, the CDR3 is TGTGCCAGCAGTTACTCCCACACGTCCGGTGGCTACACCTTC. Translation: CASSYSHTSGGYTF.

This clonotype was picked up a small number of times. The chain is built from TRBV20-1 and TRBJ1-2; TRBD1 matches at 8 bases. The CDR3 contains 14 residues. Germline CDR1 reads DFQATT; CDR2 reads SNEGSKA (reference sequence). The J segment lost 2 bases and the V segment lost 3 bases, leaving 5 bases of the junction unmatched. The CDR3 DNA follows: TGCAGTGCTAGGAGGACAGGGCGAAACTATGGCTACACCTTC. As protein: CSARRTGRNYGYTF.

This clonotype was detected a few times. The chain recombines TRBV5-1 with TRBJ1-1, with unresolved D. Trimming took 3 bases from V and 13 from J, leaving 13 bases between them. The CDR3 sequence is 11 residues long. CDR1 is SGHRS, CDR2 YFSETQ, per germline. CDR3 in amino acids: CASSYEGGVFF. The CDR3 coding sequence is TGCGCCAGCAGCTATGAGGGAGGAGTTTTCTTT. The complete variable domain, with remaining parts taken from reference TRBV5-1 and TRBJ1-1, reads KAGVTQTPRYLIKTRGQQVTLSCSPISGHRSVSWYQQTPGQGLQFLFEYFSETQRNKGNFPGRFSGRQFSNSRSEMNVSTLELGDSALYLCASSYEGGVFFGQGTRLTVV.

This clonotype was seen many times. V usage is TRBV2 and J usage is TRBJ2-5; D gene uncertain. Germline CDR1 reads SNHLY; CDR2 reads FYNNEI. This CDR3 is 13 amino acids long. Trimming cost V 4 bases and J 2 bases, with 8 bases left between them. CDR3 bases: TGTGCCAGCAGTGGTCACTCACAAGAGACCCAGTACTTC. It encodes CASSGHSQETQYF.

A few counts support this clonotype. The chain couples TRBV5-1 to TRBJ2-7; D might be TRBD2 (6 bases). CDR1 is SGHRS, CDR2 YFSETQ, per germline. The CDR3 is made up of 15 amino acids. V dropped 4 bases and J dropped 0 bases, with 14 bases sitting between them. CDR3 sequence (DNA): TGCGCCAGCAGCGGGGGGACGTCAAGCTCCTACGAGCAGTACTTC. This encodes CASSGGTSSSYEQYF.

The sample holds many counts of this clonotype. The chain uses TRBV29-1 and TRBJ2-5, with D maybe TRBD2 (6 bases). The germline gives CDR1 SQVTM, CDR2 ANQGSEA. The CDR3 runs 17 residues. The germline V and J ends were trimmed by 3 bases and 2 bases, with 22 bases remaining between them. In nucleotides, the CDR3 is TGCAGCGTTGATCCCTGGGGGGATACAGGACCTCAAGAGACCCAGTACTTC. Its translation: CSVDPWGDTGPQETQYF.

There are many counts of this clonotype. The CDR3 here is CASSKDGLAGVYNEQFF. DNA of the CDR3: TGTGCCAGCAGCAAAGACGGACTAGCGGGGGTCTACAATGAGCAGTTCTTC. The chain has TRBV21-1 and TRBJ2-1; no check of the table's D call, TRBD2, against the DNA was made. TRBV21-1 is listed as a pseudogene. This CDR3 spans 17 amino acids.

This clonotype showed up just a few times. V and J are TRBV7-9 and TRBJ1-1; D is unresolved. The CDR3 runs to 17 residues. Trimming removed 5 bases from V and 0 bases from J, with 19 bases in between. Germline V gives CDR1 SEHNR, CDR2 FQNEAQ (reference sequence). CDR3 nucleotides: TGTGCCAGCAGCCCCGGACCGACCCTCCTAATGAACACTGAAGCTTTCTTT. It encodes CASSPGPTLLMNTEAFF.

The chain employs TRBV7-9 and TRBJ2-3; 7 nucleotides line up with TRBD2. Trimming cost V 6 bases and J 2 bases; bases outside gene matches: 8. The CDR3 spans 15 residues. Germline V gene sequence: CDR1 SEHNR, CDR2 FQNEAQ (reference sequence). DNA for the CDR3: TGTGCCAGCAGAAAGGGCGGGGGAAACACAGATACGCAGTATTTT. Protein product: CASRKGGGNTDTQYF. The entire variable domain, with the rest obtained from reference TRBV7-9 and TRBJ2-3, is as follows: DTGVSQNPRHKITKRGQNVTFRCDPISEHNRLYWYRQTLGQGPEFLTYFQNEAQLEKSRLLSDRFSAERPKGSFSTLEIQRTEQGDSAMYLCASRKGGGNTDTQYFGPGTRLTVL.

CDR3 residues: CASSPGTVAETQYF. The DNA of the CDR3 is TGTGCCAGCAGCCCAGGGACGGTCGCAGAGACCCAGTACTTC. The chain couples TRBV7-6 to TRBJ2-5; D is perhaps TRBD1 or TRBD2 (5 bases each). This CDR3 comprises 14 residues. Trimming cost V 5 bases and J 4 bases, with 14 bases left between them. Germline V gene sequence: CDR1 SGHVS, CDR2 FNYEAQ.

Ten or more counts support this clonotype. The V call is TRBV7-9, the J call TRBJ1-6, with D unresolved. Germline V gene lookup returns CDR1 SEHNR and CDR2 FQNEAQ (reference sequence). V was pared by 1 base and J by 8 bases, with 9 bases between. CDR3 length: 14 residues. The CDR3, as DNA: TGTGCCAGCAGCTTAGGGCCCAGGTATTCACCCCTCCACTTT. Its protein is CASSLGPRYSPLHF.

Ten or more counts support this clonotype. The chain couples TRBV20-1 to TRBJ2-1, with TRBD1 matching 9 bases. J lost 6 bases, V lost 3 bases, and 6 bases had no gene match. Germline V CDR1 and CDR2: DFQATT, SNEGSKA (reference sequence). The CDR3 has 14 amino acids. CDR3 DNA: TGCAGTGCTAGTAGGACAGGGGCGCTCAATGAGCAGTTCTTC. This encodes CSASRTGALNEQFF.

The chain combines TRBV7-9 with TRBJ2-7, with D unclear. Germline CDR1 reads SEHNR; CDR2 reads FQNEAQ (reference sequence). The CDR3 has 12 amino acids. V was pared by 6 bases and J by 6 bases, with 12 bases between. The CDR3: CASRHENLEQYF. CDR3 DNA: TGTGCCAGCAGACACGAAAACCTCGAGCAGTACTTC.

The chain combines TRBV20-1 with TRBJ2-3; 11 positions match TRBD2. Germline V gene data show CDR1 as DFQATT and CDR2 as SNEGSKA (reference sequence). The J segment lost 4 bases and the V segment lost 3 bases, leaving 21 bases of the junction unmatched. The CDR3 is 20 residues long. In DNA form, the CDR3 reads TGCAGTGCTAGGCCCTTGTACTACCTCACTAGCGGGGGTGACGCAGATACGCAGTATTTT. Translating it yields CSARPLYYLTSGGDADTQYF.

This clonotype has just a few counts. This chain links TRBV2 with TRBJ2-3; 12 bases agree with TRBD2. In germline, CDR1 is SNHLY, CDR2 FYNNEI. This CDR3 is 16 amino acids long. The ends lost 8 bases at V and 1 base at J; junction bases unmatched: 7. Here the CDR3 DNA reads TGTGCCAGCTCCCTAGCGGGGGGGCTTGGCACAGATACGCAGTATTTT. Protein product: CASSLAGGLGTDTQYF.

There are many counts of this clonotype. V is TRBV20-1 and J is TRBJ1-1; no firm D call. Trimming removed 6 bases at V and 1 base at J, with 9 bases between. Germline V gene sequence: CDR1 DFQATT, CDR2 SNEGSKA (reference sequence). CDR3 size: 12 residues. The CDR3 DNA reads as TGCAGTGCCAGCAGACCGAACACTGAAGCTTTCTTT. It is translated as CSASRPNTEAFF.

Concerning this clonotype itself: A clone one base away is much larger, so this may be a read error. In DNA, the CDR3 is TGTGCCAGCAGCCGGAGCGGGAGCACCGGGGAGCTGTTTTTT. Its protein product is CASSRSGSTGELFF. V is TRBV6-2 or TRBV6-3 and J is TRBJ2-2; 8 nucleotides line up with TRBD2. The J segment lost 4 bases and the V segment lost 6 bases, leaving 4 bases of the junction unmatched. Germline-derived CDR1 and CDR2 are MNHEY and SVGEGT. The CDR3 runs to 14 residues.

CDR3 residues: CSARLTGHYGYTF. As DNA, the CDR3 is TGCAGTGCTAGACTAACAGGGCACTATGGCTACACCTTC. The chain recombines TRBV20-1 with TRBJ1-2; possible D gene TRBD1, 6 bases. The V end lost 2 bases, the J end lost 3 bases, and 10 bases lay between the germline ends. CDR3 length: 13 amino acids. Per the germline V gene, CDR1 is DFQATT and CDR2 is SNEGSKA (reference sequence).

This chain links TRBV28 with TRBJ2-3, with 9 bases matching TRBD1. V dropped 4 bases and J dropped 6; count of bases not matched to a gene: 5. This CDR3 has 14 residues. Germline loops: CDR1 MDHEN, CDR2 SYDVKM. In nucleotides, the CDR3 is TGTGCCAGCAGTTCGTTCGGACAGGGGGATACGCAGTATTTT. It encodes CASSSFGQGDTQYF.

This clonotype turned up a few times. CDR3 in amino acids: CASSRTGTPYEQYF. For the CDR3, the DNA is TGTGCCAGCAGTCGGACAGGCACCCCCTACGAGCAGTACTTC. This chain joins TRBV6-2 or TRBV6-3 and TRBJ2-7, with 7 bases aligning to TRBD1. V shed 5 bases, J shed 2 bases, and the junction held 6 bases outside the gene matches. Per the germline V gene, CDR1 is MNHEY and CDR2 is SVGEGT. This CDR3 comprises 14 residues.

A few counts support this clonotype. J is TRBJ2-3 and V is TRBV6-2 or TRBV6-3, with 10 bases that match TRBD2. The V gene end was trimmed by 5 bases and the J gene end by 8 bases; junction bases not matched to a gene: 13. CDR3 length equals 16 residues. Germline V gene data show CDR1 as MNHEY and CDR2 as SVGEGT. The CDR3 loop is CASSLLSGGPGATQYF. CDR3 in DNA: TGTGCCAGCAGTCTCCTTAGCGGGGGGCCCGGGGCTACGCAGTATTTT.

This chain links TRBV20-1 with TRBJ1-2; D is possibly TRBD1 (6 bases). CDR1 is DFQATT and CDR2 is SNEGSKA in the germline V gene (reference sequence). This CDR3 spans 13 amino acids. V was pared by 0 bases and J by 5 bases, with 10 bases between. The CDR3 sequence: CSAREGAVYGYTF. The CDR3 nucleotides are TGCAGTGCTAGAGAGGGGGCCGTATATGGCTACACCTTC.

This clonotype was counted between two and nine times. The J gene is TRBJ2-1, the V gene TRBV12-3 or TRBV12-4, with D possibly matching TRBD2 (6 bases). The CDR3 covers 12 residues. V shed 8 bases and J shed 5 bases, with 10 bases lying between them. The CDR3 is CASRRGDNEQFF. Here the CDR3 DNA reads TGTGCCAGCCGGCGGGGTGACAATGAGCAGTTCTTC.